This T cell receptor (beta chain) is from a study of T-cell reconstitution after alpha-beta-depleted transplantation in children. Unique molecular identifiers were used in preparing the TCRbeta library. TCRdb passed the PCR reads through MiXCR, listing each CDR3 protein once. In the table there are around 400,000 distinct CDR3 sequences, roughly 11% of which are singletons. Looked up from germline, CDR1 is SQVTM and CDR2 is ANQGSEA. This CDR3 spans 14 amino acids. The V gene end was trimmed by 3 bases and the J gene end by 3 bases; junction bases not matched to a gene: 6. The sample consisted of PBMCs from the stem cell graft donor, taken from the stem cell graft. This sequence joins TRBV29-1 and TRBJ2-3; 7 bases line up with TRBD2. The clonotype comes from a human donor who donated a stem cell graft to a child with acute myeloid leukemia. CDR3 DNA: TGCAGCGTTGAGGGGGGGAGGGAAACAGATACGCAGTATTTT. It translates to CSVEGGRETDTQYF.